The source of this TCR beta chain is a study of shared clonotypes between healthy human individuals. The CDR3 runs to 15 residues. V shed 2 bases and J 9 bases; nucleotides not matched to a gene: 8. CDR1 MNHNS and CDR2 SASEGT come from the germline V gene. The assay was immunoSEQ multiplex PCR, and TCRdb's table has in-frame clones only and misses some. Of about 800,000 clones detected, about 96% appear once; the ten largest clones hold 0.2% to 0.25%. CD45RO-negative, CCR7-positively selected cells formed the naive CD8 fraction, excluding terminally differentiated effector memory CD45RA+ cells. This TCR came from a man younger than 45 in good health. The sequencing input was naive CD8+ T cells sorted from blood. The chain couples TRBV6-1 to TRBJ2-1; TRBD2 agrees at 9 bases. The DNA of the CDR3 is TGTGCCAGCAGTGAAAGGAGCGGGAGGTGGGGTGAGCAGTTCTTC. Translation gives CASSERSGRWGEQFF.